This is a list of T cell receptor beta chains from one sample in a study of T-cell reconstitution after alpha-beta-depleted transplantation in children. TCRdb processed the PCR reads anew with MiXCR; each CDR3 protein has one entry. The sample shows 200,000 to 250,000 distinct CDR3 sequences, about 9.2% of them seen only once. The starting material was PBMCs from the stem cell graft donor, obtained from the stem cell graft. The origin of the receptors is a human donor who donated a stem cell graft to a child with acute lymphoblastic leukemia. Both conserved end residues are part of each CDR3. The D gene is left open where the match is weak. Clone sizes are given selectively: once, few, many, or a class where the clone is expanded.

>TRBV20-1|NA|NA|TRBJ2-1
CSARDRSGAGLREQFF
TGCAGTGCTAGAGATCGTAGTGGGGCTGGGCTTCGTGAGCAGTTCTTC
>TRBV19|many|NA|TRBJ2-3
CASSRDFDTDTQYF
TGTGCCAGTAGCCGGGACTTCGACACAGATACGCAGTATTTT
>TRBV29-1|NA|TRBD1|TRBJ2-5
CSVGTVQETQYF
TGCAGCGTGGGGACAGTCCAAGAGACCCAGTACTTC
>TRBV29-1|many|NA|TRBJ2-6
CSVFAGSGANVLTF
TGCAGCGTCTTCGCAGGGTCTGGGGCCAACGTCCTGACTTTC
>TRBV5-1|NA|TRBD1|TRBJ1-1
CASSLASSPTGATFF
TGCGCCAGCAGCTTGGCCTCAAGTCCCACAGGGGCTACTTTCTTT
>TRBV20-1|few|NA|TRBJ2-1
CSARVGGGAVEQFF
TGCAGTGCTAGGGTTGGTGGGGGGGCCGTTGAGCAGTTCTTC
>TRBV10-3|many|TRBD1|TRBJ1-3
CAISDLGQDDSGNTIYF
TGTGCCATCAGCGACCTGGGACAGGACGACTCTGGAAACACCATATATTTT
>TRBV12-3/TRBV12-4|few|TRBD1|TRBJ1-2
CASSFRTGGYGYTF
TGTGCCAGCAGTTTTAGGACAGGGGGCTATGGCTACACCTTC
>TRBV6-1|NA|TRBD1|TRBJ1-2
CASTLTTGAANYGYTF
TGTGCCAGCACCCTTACCACAGGGGCGGCGAACTATGGCTACACCTTC
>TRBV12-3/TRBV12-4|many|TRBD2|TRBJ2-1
CASSLHIALAGEFF
TGTGCCAGCAGTTTGCATATCGCTCTAGCGGGCGAGTTCTTC
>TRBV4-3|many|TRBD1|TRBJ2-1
CASSHYGQGWNEQFF
TGCGCCAGCAGCCATTATGGACAGGGGTGGAATGAGCAGTTCTTC
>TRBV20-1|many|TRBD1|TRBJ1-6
CSAKGGVLNSPLHF
TGCAGTGCTAAAGGGGGCGTTCTTAATTCACCCCTCCACTTT
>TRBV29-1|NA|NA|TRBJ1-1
CSAASNVPGTEAFF
TGCAGCGCCGCGTCTAATGTACCAGGGACTGAAGCTTTCTTT
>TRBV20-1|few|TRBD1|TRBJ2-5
CSARERQGETQYF
TGCAGTGCTAGAGAGAGACAGGGGGAGACCCAGTACTTC
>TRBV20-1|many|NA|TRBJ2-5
CSLRLVGVETQYF
TGCAGTCTCAGGCTGGTGGGGGTAGAGACCCAGTACTTC
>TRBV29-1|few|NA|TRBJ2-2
CSVEDVKGVRTGELFF
TGCAGCGTTGAAGATGTAAAAGGGGTTCGGACCGGGGAGCTGTTTTTT